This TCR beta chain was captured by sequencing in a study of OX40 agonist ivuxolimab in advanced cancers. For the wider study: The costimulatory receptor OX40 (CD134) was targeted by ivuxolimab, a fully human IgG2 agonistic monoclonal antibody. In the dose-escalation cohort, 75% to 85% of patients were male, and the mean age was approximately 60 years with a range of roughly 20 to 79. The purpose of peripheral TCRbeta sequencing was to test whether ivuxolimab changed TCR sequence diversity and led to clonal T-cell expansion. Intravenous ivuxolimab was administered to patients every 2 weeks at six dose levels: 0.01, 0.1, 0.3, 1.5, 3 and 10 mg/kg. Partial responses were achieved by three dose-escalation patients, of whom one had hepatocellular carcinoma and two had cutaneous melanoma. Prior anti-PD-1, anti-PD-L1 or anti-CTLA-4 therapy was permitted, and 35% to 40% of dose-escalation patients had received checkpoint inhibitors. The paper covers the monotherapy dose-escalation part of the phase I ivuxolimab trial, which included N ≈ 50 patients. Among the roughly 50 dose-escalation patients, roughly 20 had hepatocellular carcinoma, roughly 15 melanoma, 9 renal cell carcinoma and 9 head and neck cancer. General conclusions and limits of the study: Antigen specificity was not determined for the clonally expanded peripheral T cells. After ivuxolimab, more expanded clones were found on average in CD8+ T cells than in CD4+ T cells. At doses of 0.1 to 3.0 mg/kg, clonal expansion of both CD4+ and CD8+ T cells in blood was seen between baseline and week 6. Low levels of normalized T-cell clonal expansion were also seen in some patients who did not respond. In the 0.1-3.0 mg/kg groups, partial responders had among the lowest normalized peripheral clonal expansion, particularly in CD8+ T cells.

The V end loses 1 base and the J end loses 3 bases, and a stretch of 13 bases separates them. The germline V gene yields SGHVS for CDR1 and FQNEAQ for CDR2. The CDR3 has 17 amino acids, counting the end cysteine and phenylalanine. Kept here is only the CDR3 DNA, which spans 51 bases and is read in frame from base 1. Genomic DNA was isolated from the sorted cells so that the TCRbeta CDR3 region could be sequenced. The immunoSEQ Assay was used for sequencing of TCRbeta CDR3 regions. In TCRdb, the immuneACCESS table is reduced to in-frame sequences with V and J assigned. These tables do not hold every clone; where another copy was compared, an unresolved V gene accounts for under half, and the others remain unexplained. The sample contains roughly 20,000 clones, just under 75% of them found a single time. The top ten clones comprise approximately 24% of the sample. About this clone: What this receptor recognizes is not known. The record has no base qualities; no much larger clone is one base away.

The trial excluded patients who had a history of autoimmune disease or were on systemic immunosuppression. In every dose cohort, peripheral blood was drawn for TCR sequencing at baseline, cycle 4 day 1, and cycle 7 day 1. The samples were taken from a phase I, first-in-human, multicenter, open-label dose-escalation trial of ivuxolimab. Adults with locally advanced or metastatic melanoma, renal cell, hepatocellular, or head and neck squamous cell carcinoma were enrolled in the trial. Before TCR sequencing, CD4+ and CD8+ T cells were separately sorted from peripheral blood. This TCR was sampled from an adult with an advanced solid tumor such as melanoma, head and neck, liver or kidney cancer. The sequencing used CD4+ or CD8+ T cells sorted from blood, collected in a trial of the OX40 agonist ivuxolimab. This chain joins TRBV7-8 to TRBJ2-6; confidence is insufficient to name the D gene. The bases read TGTGCCAGCAGCTTAGGAAGTGGGTTGCTTGGGGCCAACGTCCTGACTTTC. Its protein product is CASSLGSGLLGANVLTF.